These 29 T cell receptor beta chains originate from one sample sequenced in a study of shared clonotypes between healthy human individuals. Profiling relied on immunoSEQ multiplex PCR, and the TCRdb table lists in-frame clones only, not all of them. Among a few million clones listed, around 95% were seen once. CD8 cells regarded as naive lacked CD45RO, were positively chosen for CCR7, and omitted terminally differentiated effector memory CD45RA+ cells. Sequencing used naive CD8+ T cells from PBMCs. These receptor sequences come from a man between 18 and 35 years old in good health. Some clones in this sample may be carry-over from other donors' samples.

The V call is TRBV28, the J call TRBJ2-1; no firm D call. Trimming removed 4 bases from V and 3 bases from J, with 7 bases in between. Germline loops: CDR1 MDHEN, CDR2 SYDVKM. CDR3 length equals 13 residues. CDR3 bases: TGTGCCAGCAGTTGGACCCTCTACAATGAGCAGTTCTTC. It yields the protein CASSWTLYNEQFF.

V gene TRBV19 combines with J gene TRBJ1-5; D call uncertain. The germline V gene encodes CDR1 LNHDA and CDR2 SQIVND (reference sequence). The CDR3 runs to 15 residues. Trimming pared 2 bases from V and 5 bases from J, leaving 13 bases between. The CDR3 region has the DNA TGTGCCAGTAGTATATCGGTCGGCGGGTATCAGCCCCAGCATTTT. Translating it yields CASSISVGGYQPQHF. Combining the CDR3 with reference TRBV19 and TRBJ1-5 gives the whole variable domain DGGITQSPKYLFRKEGQNVTLSCEQNLNHDAMYWYRQDPGQGLRLIYYSQIVNDFQKGDIAEGYSVSREKKESFPLTVTSAQKNPTAFYLCASSISVGGYQPQHFGDGTRLSIL.

This chain uses TRBV4-2 with TRBJ2-1; TRBD2 matches at 10 bases. The length of the CDR3 is 17 residues. Germline lookup yields CDR1 LGHNA and CDR2 YNFKEQ. Trimming removed 0 bases from V and 5 bases from J; junction bases left unmatched: 7. CDR3 amino acids: CASSQDRLAGVNNEQFF. The CDR3 DNA is TGTGCCAGCAGCCAAGATCGCCTAGCGGGAGTCAACAATGAGCAGTTCTTC.

V and J are TRBV4-2 and TRBJ1-1; D remains ambiguous. V was trimmed by 0 bases and J by 1 base, leaving 9 bases between them. CDR1 LGHNA and CDR2 YNFKEQ come from the germline V gene. The CDR3 runs 15 residues. In DNA form, the CDR3 reads TGTGCCAGCAGCCAAGATTTAGAAGGGAACACTGAAGCTTTCTTT. It yields the protein CASSQDLEGNTEAFF.

The chain couples TRBV27 to TRBJ2-1, with TRBD2 matching over 8 bases. The CDR3 is 15 residues long. V was clipped by 6 bases and J by 3 bases; unmatched bases: 7. CDR1 is MNHEY, CDR2 SMNVEV, per germline (reference sequence). The CDR3 loop reads CASSYLAGDYNEQFF. The CDR3 bases are TGTGCCAGCAGCTATCTAGCGGGTGACTACAATGAGCAGTTCTTC.

This clone has just one count. The chain recombines TRBV9 with TRBJ2-2, with D unresolved. With 4 bases removed from V and 5 bases from J, the gap between germline ends came to 18 bases. The CDR3 extends over 16 amino acids. Germline V gives CDR1 SGDLS, CDR2 YYNGEE. The CDR3 DNA reads TGTGCCAGCAGCCATTCCACGGCTAGTTGGACCGGGGAGCTGTTTTTT. This sequence encodes CASSHSTASWTGELFF.

The chain carries TRBV6-5 and TRBJ2-7; TRBD2 is a possible D gene (5 bases). The CDR3 runs 14 residues. CDR1 is MNHEY, CDR2 SVGAGI, per germline. V gave up 6 bases and J gave up 3 bases, with 15 bases separating them. The CDR3: CASRFDYPSYEQYF. The CDR3 DNA follows: TGTGCCAGCAGATTTGACTATCCCAGCTACGAGCAGTACTTC.

The chain carries TRBV9 and TRBJ1-1; possible D gene TRBD1, 5 bases. Per the germline V gene, CDR1 is SGDLS and CDR2 is YYNGEE. This CDR3 is built from 19 residues. V lost 0 bases, J lost 1 base, and 22 bases lay in between. CDR3 nucleotides: TGTGCCAGCAGCGTAGAAGCGGGGACGGGCGGCTGGGCGAACACTGAAGCTTTCTTT. Protein product: CASSVEAGTGGWANTEAFF.

A word on this clone: At the DNA level, this CDR3 is encoded by other sequences in the same sample as well. The chain carries TRBV27 and TRBJ2-1; D remains unclear. V was cut by 6 bases and J by 0 bases, with 6 bases left in between. Per germline, CDR1 MNHEY and CDR2 SMNVEV (reference sequence). The length of the CDR3 is 13 residues. CDR3 residues: CASSISSYNEQFF. DNA for the CDR3: TGTGCCAGCAGCATTAGCTCCTACAATGAGCAGTTCTTC.

V gene TRBV11-2 combines with J gene TRBJ2-4; weak D call: TRBD1 (6 bases). The CDR3 is made up of 17 amino acids. Germline V CDR1 and CDR2: SGHAT, FQNNGV. Trimming pared 8 bases from V and 0 bases from J, leaving 20 bases between. CDR3 in amino acids: CASRTVAEPLAKNIQYF. CDR3 coding DNA: TGTGCCAGCCGGACAGTGGCGGAACCTCTAGCCAAAAACATTCAGTACTTC. Full variable domain (rest looked up from reference TRBV11-2 and TRBJ2-4): EAGVAQSPRYKIIEKRQSVAFWCNPISGHATLYWYQQILGQGPKLLIQFQNNGVVDDSQLPKDRFSAERLKGVDSTLKIQPAKLEDSAVYLCASRTVAEPLAKNIQYFGAGTRLSVL.

This sequence joins TRBV27 and TRBJ2-5, with 8 bases matching TRBD1. V lost 9 bases and J lost 5; bases outside the gene matches: 2. The V gene's germline CDR1 is MNHEY and CDR2 SMNVEV (reference sequence). This CDR3 comprises 11 residues. The DNA of the CDR3 is TGTGCCAGTACAGGGGGGGAGACCCAGTACTTC. Amino acids: CASTGGETQYF.

The V gene is TRBV28, the J gene TRBJ2-7, with a possible D match to TRBD1 (6 bases). The V end was cut by 11 bases, the J end by 0 bases, with 14 bases between. The CDR3 has 13 residues. The germline V gene has CDR1 MDHEN and CDR2 SYDVKM. CDR3 loop: CAVRQASSYEQYF. CDR3 bases: TGTGCCGTTAGACAGGCTAGCTCCTACGAGCAGTACTTC.

This clone was seen once. The genes are TRBV28 and TRBJ2-1; 9 bases map to TRBD1. The CDR3 consists of 15 residues. The germline gives CDR1 MDHEN, CDR2 SYDVKM. V lost 3 bases to trimming and J lost 9 bases; unmatched junction nucleotides: 9. CDR3 nucleotide sequence: TGTGCCAGCAGTTTCGGGACAGGGCTCGGGGGTGAGCAGTTCTTC. Translation: CASSFGTGLGGEQFF.

V is TRBV29-1 and J is TRBJ2-1, with TRBD2 matching 9 bases. CDR3 size: 15 residues. The germline V gene has CDR1 SQVTM and CDR2 ANQGSEA. The ends lost 4 bases at V and 1 base at J; junction bases unmatched: 5. In DNA form, the CDR3 reads TGCAGCGTTGCTCGACTAGCGGCTTCCTACAATGAGCAGTTCTTC. Its protein product is CSVARLAASYNEQFF.

The chain uses TRBV27 and TRBJ2-3; 7 bases line up with TRBD1. V gave up 6 bases and J gave up 1 base; unmatched junction bases: 7. CDR1 and CDR2 (germline): MNHEY, SMNVEV (reference sequence). This CDR3 comprises 15 residues. For the CDR3, the DNA is TGTGCCAGCAGCGACAGGGCCTCGGGCACAGATACGCAGTATTTT. Its protein is CASSDRASGTDTQYF.

This clone has more than one count but fewer than ten. V gene TRBV27 combines with J gene TRBJ1-5; D call uncertain. Germline-derived CDR1 and CDR2 are MNHEY and SMNVEV (reference sequence). This CDR3 region has 14 residues. The V and J ends lost 0 bases and 6 bases respectively, with 9 bases between them. CDR3 sequence reads: CASSLSAGIQPQHF. The CDR3 DNA sequence: TGTGCCAGCAGTTTATCGGCGGGTATTCAGCCCCAGCATTTT.

V is TRBV7-9 and J is TRBJ2-6; a possible D gene is TRBD1 (5 bases). The CDR3 sequence is 17 residues long. Per germline, CDR1 SEHNR and CDR2 FQNEAQ (reference sequence). V lost 3 bases and J 0 bases, leaving 12 bases between the germline ends. The CDR3 DNA reads as TGTGCCAGCAGCTTGGGGCCGGCCCGCTCTGGGGCCAACGTCCTGACTTTC. Its translation is CASSLGPARSGANVLTF.

The chain employs TRBV14 and TRBJ1-1; D remains unclear. The V and J ends lost 4 bases and 4 bases respectively, with 19 bases between them. Germline loops: CDR1 SGHDN, CDR2 FVKESK. There are 16 residues in the CDR3. The CDR3 nucleotides read TGTGCCAGCAGCCCAGAATCTACGTGGGATGGCACTGAAGCTTTCTTT. Translating it yields CASSPESTWDGTEAFF. Full variable domain (outside the CDR3, taken from reference TRBV14 and TRBJ1-1): EAGVTQFPSHSVIEKGQTVTLRCDPISGHDNLYWYRRVMGKEIKFLLHFVKESKQDESGMPNNRFLAERTGGTYSTLKVQPAELEDSGVYFCASSPESTWDGTEAFFGQGTRLTVV.

The chain recombines TRBV7-9 with TRBJ1-6, with D possibly being TRBD1 (5 bases). There are 14 residues in the CDR3. Trimming pared 1 base from V and 7 bases from J, leaving 8 bases between. Germline assignment: CDR1 SEHNR and CDR2 FQNEAQ (reference sequence). CDR3: CASSLGDGNSPLHF. Written as DNA, the CDR3 is TGTGCCAGCAGCTTAGGGGACGGCAATTCACCCCTCCACTTT.

The rearrangement links TRBV5-1 to TRBJ2-1; 7 bases line up with TRBD2. V gave up 4 bases and J gave up 1 base; unmatched junction bases: 17. The germline V gene encodes CDR1 SGHRS and CDR2 YFSETQ. The CDR3 totals 19 residues. CDR3 bases: TGCGCCAGCAGCCCAGAGCGGGGAGGACCCATTATTTCCTACAATGAGCAGTTCTTC. It translates to CASSPERGGPIISYNEQFF.

As concerns this clone: This same CDR3 is encoded by further DNA sequences in the sample. This chain connects TRBV6-5 to TRBJ1-2; D gene uncertain. The CDR3 extends over 12 amino acids. Per the germline V gene, CDR1 is MNHEY and CDR2 is SVGAGI. Trimming removed 2 bases from V and 8 bases from J, with 9 bases in between. In nucleotides, the CDR3 is TGTGCCAGCAGTTACCCGGGAAGGGGCTACACCTTC. This gives the protein CASSYPGRGYTF.

Only a few counts were recorded for this clone. This chain joins TRBV5-1 and TRBJ1-1, with D possibly being TRBD1 (5 bases). Trimming removed 6 bases from V and 2 bases from J, with 14 bases in between. This CDR3 region has 14 residues. CDR1 is SGHRS, CDR2 YFSETQ, per germline. CDR3 nucleotide sequence: TGCGCCAGCACCGTAGGGACGGAAAACACTGAAGCTTTCTTT. It translates to CASTVGTENTEAFF.

The chain recombines TRBV27 with TRBJ2-2, with 8 bases identical to TRBD1. The length of the CDR3 is 14 residues. From germline, CDR1 is MNHEY and CDR2 SMNVEV (reference sequence). The V and J ends lost 6 bases and 0 bases, in that order; junction bases with no gene match: 0. CDR3 DNA: TGTGCCAGCAGGGACAGGGCGAACACCGGGGAGCTGTTTTTT. This translates into CASRDRANTGELFF.

This clone occurred a few times. J is TRBJ2-2 and V is TRBV15, with 8 bases matching TRBD1. The CDR3 spans 15 residues. Germline CDR1 LNHNV, CDR2 YYDKDF (reference sequence). The V segment lost 0 bases and the J segment 7 bases; nucleotides outside the gene matches: 4. CDR3 residues: CATSRDAGTGGELFF. DNA of the CDR3: TGTGCCACCAGCAGAGATGCGGGGACAGGCGGGGAGCTGTTTTTT.

In regard to this clone: The sample has other DNA sequences that encode this CDR3 too. The chain is built from TRBV27 and TRBJ2-3; no reliable D call. Germline-derived CDR1 and CDR2 are MNHEY and SMNVEV (reference sequence). Trimming stripped 5 bases from V and 4 bases from J, with 7 bases between. CDR3 length equals 12 residues. The CDR3 protein is CASSRLADTQYF. In DNA form, the CDR3 reads TGTGCCAGCAGTCGACTCGCAGATACGCAGTATTTT.

The chain carries TRBV7-9 and TRBJ2-6; 7 nucleotides line up with TRBD1. V was clipped by 5 bases and J by 3 bases; unmatched bases: 13. This CDR3 has 18 residues. Per the germline V gene, CDR1 is SEHNR and CDR2 is FQNEAQ (reference sequence). The CDR3 DNA is TGTGCCAGCAGCCACAGGGGTATTAACTTTGATGGGGCCAACGTCCTGACTTTC. Translation gives CASSHRGINFDGANVLTF. Full variable domain (remainder filled in from reference TRBV7-9 and TRBJ2-6): DTGVSQNPRHKITKRGQNVTFRCDPISEHNRLYWYRQTLGQGPEFLTYFQNEAQLEKSRLLSDRFSAERPKGSFSTLEIQRTEQGDSAMYLCASSHRGINFDGANVLTFGAGSRLTVL.

DNA of the CDR3: TGTGCCAGCAGCTTAGGTAGAATCGCGCCGTACTTC. Protein product: CASSLGRIAPYF. This chain uses TRBV11-2 with TRBJ2-7; no reliable D call. V lost 1 base and J 12 bases, leaving 13 bases between the germline ends. The germline gives CDR1 SGHAT, CDR2 FQNNGV. The CDR3 has 12 amino acids. The entire variable domain, with the rest obtained from reference TRBV11-2 and TRBJ2-7, is as follows: EAGVAQSPRYKIIEKRQSVAFWCNPISGHATLYWYQQILGQGPKLLIQFQNNGVVDDSQLPKDRFSAERLKGVDSTLKIQPAKLEDSAVYLCASSLGRIAPYFGPGTRLTVT.

The chain recombines TRBV15 with TRBJ1-5; 9 nucleotides match TRBD1. Germline V gives CDR1 LNHNV, CDR2 YYDKDF (reference sequence). V dropped 1 base and J dropped 1; count of bases not matched to a gene: 14. The CDR3 runs to 20 residues. For the CDR3, the DNA is TGTGCCACCAGCAGAGCTTGGGACAGGGATCCGATATTGAGCAATCAGCCCCAGCATTTT. It is translated as CATSRAWDRDPILSNQPQHF.

V and J are TRBV7-9 and TRBJ2-5; D call uncertain. The CDR3 is 14 amino acids. Germline loops: CDR1 SEHNR, CDR2 FQNEAQ (reference sequence). V lost 5 bases, J lost 0 bases, and 10 bases lay in between. The DNA of the CDR3 is TGTGCCAGCAGCCCCATAACGCACCAAGAGACCCAGTACTTC. Its protein product is CASSPITHQETQYF.